These 21 T cell receptor beta chains were sequenced from one sample in a study of CD4 and CD8 cells across lung adenocarcinoma regions. Each CDR3 protein gets one entry after TCRdb re-called the PCR reads with MiXCR. The repertoire holds about 19,000 distinct CDR3 sequences, with about half as singletons. The sequencing sample was made of CD4+ T cells from the margin of a lung tumor. The receptors were gathered from a male donor with lung adenocarcinoma. The CD4 and CD8 labels of this study may be unreliable.

Of note for this clonotype: A junction boundary mismatches the germline segment, possibly from a read error. The CDR3 loop is CASSETGLRGLAQDTQYF. The CDR3 region has the DNA TGTGCCAGCAGTGAAACGGGGCTCCGGGGCCTAGCCCAAGACACCCAGTACTTC. The chain combines TRBV6-1 with TRBJ2-5; perhaps D is TRBD1 or TRBD2 (5 bases each). Germline lookup yields CDR1 MNHNS and CDR2 SASEGT. The CDR3 consists of 18 residues.

This chain links TRBV28 with TRBJ2-2; D gene unclear. V lost 5 bases to trimming and J lost 2 bases, with 9 bases between them. CDR1 and CDR2 from the germline V gene are MDHEN and SYDVKM. This CDR3 region has 14 residues. DNA for the CDR3: TGTGCCAGCAGTGGCCAGATCAACACCGGGGAGCTGTTTTTT. This translates into CASSGQINTGELFF.

V and J are TRBV7-2 and TRBJ2-3; D is unclear. The germline CDR1 and CDR2 sequences are SGHTA and FQGNSA. This CDR3 has 12 amino acids. V was cut by 5 bases and J by 12 bases, with 15 bases left in between. CDR3 loop: CASSQPPETQYF. Here the CDR3 DNA reads TGTGCCAGCAGCCAGCCCCCAGAGACCCAGTATTTT.

As concerns this clonotype: An end of the junction does not agree with germline; a read error may underlie this. The rearrangement uses TRBV6-1 and TRBJ2-4; D is unclear. The germline CDR1 and CDR2 sequences are MNHNS and SASEGT. The CDR3 is 16 amino acids. CDR3 sequence: CASSEALLWSKNMQYF. The CDR3 DNA is TGTGCCAGCAGTGAAGCACTGCTGTGGAGCAAAAATATGCAGTACTTT.

This sequence joins TRBV27 and TRBJ2-5, with D possibly matching TRBD2 (7 bases). The DNA end is more similar to TRBJ2-7, so the J call may be wrong. Germline V gives CDR1 MNHEY, CDR2 SMNVEV (reference sequence). The CDR3 is 18 amino acids. Here the CDR3 DNA reads TGTGCCAGCAGTTTGGGAGGGGGGGGGGGGGGGGCCACGATCGAGCAGTACTTC. Translation: CASSLGGGGGGATIEQYF.

This clonotype was detected ten times or more. The J gene is TRBJ2-2, the V gene TRBV7-6; 7 nucleotides agree with TRBD2. Germline V gene data show CDR1 as SGHVS and CDR2 as FNYEAQ. Trimming at V came to 1 base and at J to 3 bases, leaving 5 bases not matched to a gene. The CDR3 spans 16 residues. The CDR3 reads CASSLVVSGYTGELFF. CDR3 coding DNA: TGTGCCAGCAGCTTAGTAGTTAGCGGGTACACCGGGGAGCTGTTTTTT.

This clonotype was detected ten times or more. V and J are TRBV7-6 and TRBJ2-1; the match to TRBD2 covers 9 bases. CDR1 and CDR2 from the germline V gene are SGHVS and FNYEAQ. The V and J ends lost 2 bases and 8 bases, in that order; junction bases with no gene match: 7. The CDR3 has 15 residues. CDR3 nucleotides: TGTGCCAGCAGCTTAAATAGCGGGAGTTTCCATGAGCAGTTCTTC. It is translated as CASSLNSGSFHEQFF. Filled out from reference TRBV7-6 and TRBJ2-1, the complete variable domain reads GAGVSQSPRYKVTKRGQDVALRCDPISGHVSLYWYRQALGQGPEFLTYFNYEAQQDKSGLPNDRFSAERPEGSISTLTIQRTEQRDSAMYRCASSLNSGSFHEQFFGPGTRLTVL.

This clonotype was detected a few times. This may be a read error: a much more frequent sequence differs by one nucleotide. This sequence joins TRBV6-5 and TRBJ2-1; D ambiguous. This CDR3 has 13 residues. V was clipped by 5 bases and J by 13 bases, with 18 bases between them. The germline gives CDR1 MNHEY, CDR2 SVGAGI. In nucleotides, the CDR3 is TGTGCCAGCAGTCTCGAACACCAAGAGACCCAGTTCTTC. Translated: CASSLEHQETQFF.

This clonotype was detected ten times or more. This chain connects TRBV30 to TRBJ1-2; D not resolved. Trimming removed 4 bases at V and 3 bases at J, with 9 bases between. The germline V gene encodes CDR1 GTSNPN and CDR2 SVGIG (reference sequence). This CDR3 has 12 amino acids. As DNA, the CDR3 is TGTGCCTGGAACCGTTTAGACTATGGCTACACCTTC. Its translation: CAWNRLDYGYTF.

The chain is built from TRBV6-1 and TRBJ2-1; 7 bases are a match to TRBD2. Matching the DNA end better, TRBJ2-7 makes the J call doubtful. Germline V gene sequence: CDR1 MNHNS, CDR2 SASEGT. The CDR3 spans 14 residues. Here the CDR3 DNA reads TGTGCCAGCGCGCGGGAGCGGAATTCCTACGAGCAGTACTTC. Encoded protein: CASARERNSYEQYF.

This clonotype was picked up many times. The V gene is TRBV14, the J gene TRBJ2-3; 10 positions agree with TRBD1. In germline, CDR1 is SGHDN, CDR2 FVKESK. The CDR3 has 15 residues. J was trimmed by 0 bases and V by 4 bases; bases with no gene match: 1. CDR3 region: CASSRDRGSTDTQYF. CDR3 coding DNA: TGTGCCAGCAGCCGGGACAGGGGAAGCACAGATACGCAGTATTTT.

Ten or more counts support this clonotype. The rearrangement uses TRBV6-1 and TRBJ2-3; D tentatively fits TRBD1 or TRBD2 (6 bases each). CDR3 length: 14 amino acids. V gave up 8 bases and J gave up 3 bases, with 15 bases separating them. Germline V gives CDR1 MNHNS, CDR2 SASEGT. The CDR3 DNA reads TGTGCCAGCCGATGGAGAGGGGGGACAGATACGCAGTATTTT. It codes for CASRWRGGTDTQYF.

The chain has TRBV6-1 and TRBJ2-7; D is undetermined. Germline V CDR1 and CDR2: MNHNS, SASEGT. This CDR3 is built from 13 residues. The V end lost 1 base, the J end lost 3 bases, and 7 bases lay between the germline ends. CDR3 DNA: TGTGCCAGCAGTGAAGGGGTCAGCTACGAGCAGTACTTC. Protein product: CASSEGVSYEQYF.

This clonotype was counted many times. V gene TRBV6-1 combines with J gene TRBJ1-1; a possible D gene is TRBD1 (6 bases). The CDR3 runs to 13 residues. Germline-derived CDR1 and CDR2 are MNHNS and SASEGT. V dropped 10 bases and J dropped 4 bases, with 16 bases sitting between them. CDR3: CATDWGAFTEAFF. Here the CDR3 DNA reads TGTGCCACTGATTGGGGGGCCTTCACTGAAGCTTTCTTT.

Concerning this clonotype: At one end, the junction sequence differs from germline, possibly due to a read error. The genes are TRBV10-2 and TRBJ2-3; maybe TRBD1 (6 bases). There are 16 residues in the CDR3. CDR1 is WSHSY, CDR2 SAAADI, per germline. The CDR3 loop reads CASSAEGVCAKNTQYF. The DNA of the CDR3 is TGCGCCAGCAGTGCAGAGGGGGTGTGCGCCAAAAATACGCAGTACTTT.

The V call is TRBV5-1, the J call TRBJ2-5; D unresolved. V lost 3 bases, J lost 0 bases, and 12 bases lay in between. CDR1 and CDR2 from the germline V gene are SGHRS and YFSETQ. This CDR3 contains 15 residues. CDR3 amino acids: CASSWKGPYQETQYF. The CDR3 nucleotides read TGCGCCAGCAGCTGGAAAGGGCCGTACCAAGAGACCCAGTACTTC.

To note about this clonotype: One end of the junction does not line up with germline, which may come from a read error. This chain connects TRBV10-2 to TRBJ2-3, with a tentative D call TRBD1 (7 bases). Germline CDR1 reads WSHSY; CDR2 reads SAAADI. This CDR3 contains 14 residues. This CDR3 reads CAGRGVGAKNTQYF. Here the CDR3 DNA reads TGCGCCGGCAGGGGGGTGGGAGCCAAAAACACGCAGTACTTT.

This clonotype was counted many times. The chain uses TRBV4-1 and TRBJ2-6; D might be TRBD2 (6 bases). Germline values: CDR1 MGHRA, CDR2 YSYEKL. This CDR3 region has 19 residues. The V and J ends lost 2 bases and 0 bases respectively, with 17 bases between them. CDR3 region: CASSQSSAGWGSGANVLTF. In DNA form, the CDR3 reads TGCGCCAGCAGCCAATCCTCCGCGGGGTGGGGCTCTGGGGCCAACGTCCTGACTTTC.

This clonotype was seen at least ten times. The V gene is TRBV30, the J gene TRBJ2-3; 8 bases are a match to TRBD2. The germline gives CDR1 GTSNPN, CDR2 SVGIG (reference sequence). CDR3 size: 14 residues. The ends lost 4 bases at V and 4 bases at J; junction bases unmatched: 7. CDR3 protein: CAWTGGRTADTQYF. CDR3 sequence (DNA): TGTGCCTGGACAGGCGGGAGGACCGCAGATACGCAGTATTTT.

The chain is built from TRBV6-1 and TRBJ2-3; 13 bases align to TRBD2. V shed 6 bases and J 2 bases; nucleotides not matched to a gene: 8. CDR1 is MNHNS, CDR2 SASEGT, per germline. This CDR3 comprises 17 residues. The CDR3 DNA reads TGTGCCAGCAGCCGCCGACTAGCGGGGGGATTCACAGATACGCAGTATTTT. Translated: CASSRRLAGGFTDTQYF.

This clonotype is medium-sized. The chain combines TRBV7-2 with TRBJ2-3; 7 nucleotides match TRBD2. Germline lookup yields CDR1 SGHTA and CDR2 FQGNSA. V lost 4 bases, J lost 5 bases, and 6 bases stayed unmatched. The CDR3 contains 14 residues. CDR3 in DNA: TGTGCCAGCAGCTCAGGACTAGTTGTAGATACGCAGTATTTT. Translating gives CASSSGLVVDTQYF.